This T cell receptor beta chain was found in a study of regulatory T cells in long-lasting Graves disease. The authors built TCR beta libraries using iRepertoire HTBI primers and Arm-PCR of CDR3 regions. TCRdb called the multiplex PCR reads again in MiXCR, with one record for every CDR3 protein. The repertoire includes some 300,000 distinct CDR3 sequences, approximately 20% of them detected once, and approximately 60% sits in the top ten. Study-level results: Favored gene segments in persistent disease were TRBV28, TRBJ1-2 and TRBJ2-5.

This clonotype was recorded at least ten times. Its antigen is unknown. Germline lookup yields CDR1 MNHEY and CDR2 SMNVEV (reference sequence). Trimming left V 2 bases short and J 1 base short, with 8 bases between. The CDR3 extends over 15 amino acids. The time point denotes: persistent/refractory GD, antithyroid drugs over 5 years with positive TRAb. RNA isolated from PBMCs was used to make the TCR library. Patients met American Thyroid Association criteria for Graves' disease. Staff took roughly 8.1 milliliters of peripheral blood and put it into EDTA tubes. The receptor's source is a female donor with Graves disease. This chain joins TRBV27 and TRBJ2-2; D not resolved. The sample in question was peripheral blood mononuclear cells (PBMCs), obtained when the disease was refractory, from a patient treated with antithyroid drugs. CDR3 region: CASSLGWGNTGELFF. CDR3 coding DNA: TGTGCCAGCAGTTTAGGCTGGGGGAACACCGGGGAGCTGTTTTTT.